One sample yielded the 21 T cell receptor beta chains listed below, sequenced in a study of immune evolution from preneoplasia to lung adenocarcinoma. Repertoires were generated with immunoSEQ multiplex PCR, while TCRdb's copy carries only in-frame clones and drops some. The sample consists of approximately 11,000 clones, 60% to 85% of them appearing once. Sequencing was performed on FFPE minimally invasive lung adenocarcinoma tissue. The receptors derive from a person aged 55-80 years with lung adenocarcinoma.

The chain has TRBV30 and TRBJ2-7; D possibly corresponds to TRBD1 (7 bases). Germline V lookup: CDR1 GTSNPN, CDR2 SVGIG (reference sequence). V shed 0 bases and J shed 9 bases, with 18 bases lying between them. The CDR3 is made up of 14 amino acids. Here the CDR3 reads CAWSVSGGGELQYF. The CDR3 DNA is TGTGCCTGGAGTGTCAGCGGAGGGGGCGAGCTGCAGTACTTC. Using reference TRBV30 and TRBJ2-7 for the parts outside the CDR3, the full variable domain is SQTIHQWPATLVQPVGSPLSLECTVEGTSNPNLYWYRQAAGRGLQLLFYSVGIGQISSEVPQNLSASRPQDRQFILSSKKLLLSDSGFYLCAWSVSGGGELQYFGPGTRLTVT.

This clone was seen only a few times. The chain couples TRBV19 to TRBJ2-2; D gene unclear. The CDR3 totals 15 residues. Germline V gives CDR1 LNHDA, CDR2 SQIVND (reference sequence). The V gene lost 5 bases and the J gene lost 2 bases, with 12 bases spanning the gap. The CDR3 region has the DNA TGTGCCAGTAGTGTCGACGGCCTAAACACCGGGGAGCTGTTTTTT. Translated, it gives CASSVDGLNTGELFF.

This rearrangement joins TRBV5-1 to TRBJ2-1; 9 nucleotides agree with TRBD2. Losses at the gene ends were 4 bases for V and 1 base for J; bases not matched to a gene: 9. The CDR3 runs to 17 residues. CDR1 SGHRS and CDR2 YFSETQ come from the germline V gene. CDR3 in DNA: TGCGCCAGCAGCCCGAAGCGGACTAGCGCTTCCTACAATGAGCAGTTCTTC. As protein: CASSPKRTSASYNEQFF.

The chain carries TRBV27 and TRBJ2-3; 8 bases fit TRBD2. V trimming: 0 bases; J trimming: 0 bases; junction bases outside the gene matches: 2. CDR3 length: 16 residues. The V gene's germline CDR1 is MNHEY and CDR2 SMNVEV (reference sequence). CDR3 DNA: TGTGCCAGCAGTTTATCGGTAGCGGGGAGCACAGATACGCAGTATTTT. Translating gives CASSLSVAGSTDTQYF.

This chain uses TRBV7-2 with TRBJ2-7, with 8 bases matching TRBD1. The CDR3 runs 14 residues. V trimming: 5 bases; J trimming: 7 bases; junction bases outside the gene matches: 10. Germline CDR1 reads SGHTA; CDR2 reads FQGNSA. The CDR3 loop reads CASSRNYRGREQYF. CDR3 sequence (DNA): TGTGCCAGCAGCCGCAACTACAGGGGGAGGGAGCAGTACTTC. The full variable domain, in which reference TRBV7-2 and TRBJ2-7 provide the parts outside the CDR3, is GAGVSQSPSNKVTEKGKDVELRCDPISGHTALYWYRQSLGQGLEFLIYFQGNSAPDKSGLPSDRFSAERTGGSVSTLTIQRTQQEDSAVYLCASSRNYRGREQYFGPGTRLTVT.

V usage is TRBV2 and J usage is TRBJ1-3, with TRBD1 matching over 8 bases. The CDR3 covers 16 residues. Germline V lookup: CDR1 SNHLY, CDR2 FYNNEI. Trimming at V came to 0 bases and at J to 9 bases, leaving 10 bases not matched to a gene. The CDR3 DNA is TGTGCCAGCAGTGAAGCGCAGGGACAGGTCAGGGGCACCATATATTTT. Protein product: CASSEAQGQVRGTIYF.

This rearrangement joins TRBV12-2 to TRBJ1-5. TRBV12-2 is a recognized pseudogene. The length of the CDR3 is 13 residues. CDR3 sequence reads: CASRPRRYQPQHF. DNA for the CDR3: TGTGCAAGTCGCCCACGGCGGTACCAGCCCCAGCATTTT.

The V and J genes are TRBV11-2 and TRBJ1-1; D is possibly TRBD1 (5 bases). The CDR3 consists of 13 residues. Germline V gives CDR1 SGHAT, CDR2 FQNNGV. The V and J ends lost 1 base and 4 bases respectively, with 7 bases between them. The CDR3 coding sequence is TGTGCCAGCAGCTTAGTGGGGGGCACTGAAGCTTTCTTT. Translation gives CASSLVGGTEAFF.

V gene TRBV4-3 combines with J gene TRBJ1-2; 7 positions match TRBD1. The germline V gene encodes CDR1 LGHNA and CDR2 YSLEER. The trim removed 4 bases at V and 6 bases at J, leaving 8 bases unmatched. The CDR3 sequence is 14 residues long. The CDR3, as DNA: TGCGCCAGCAGCCCTAGACTAGGGACAGATGGCTACACCTTC. It is translated as CASSPRLGTDGYTF.

This sequence joins TRBV5-1 and TRBJ1-6; a possible D gene is TRBD1 (6 bases). Trimming stripped 4 bases from V and 4 bases from J, with 15 bases between. This CDR3 contains 16 residues. Germline V gives CDR1 SGHRS, CDR2 YFSETQ. The CDR3, as DNA: TGCGCCAGCAGCGTAAAGGGGGACGATTATAATTCACCCCTCCACTTT. Amino acids: CASSVKGDDYNSPLHF.

The chain joins TRBV5-6 to TRBJ2-7; perhaps TRBD2 as D (5 bases). Trimming cost V 1 base and J 4 bases, with 6 bases left between them. Germline-derived CDR1 and CDR2 are SGHDT and YYEEEE. The CDR3 has 12 amino acids. In DNA form, the CDR3 reads TGTGCCAGCAGCTTGACGGGGTACGAGCAGTACTTC. It specifies CASSLTGYEQYF.

The rearrangement uses TRBV2 and TRBJ2-1, with D possibly being TRBD2 (5 bases). CDR3 length equals 17 residues. Trimming left V 6 bases short and J 0 bases short, with 18 bases between. Germline CDR1 reads SNHLY; CDR2 reads FYNNEI. This chain's CDR3 is CASRVSSRASSYNEQFF. Here the CDR3 DNA reads TGTGCCAGCAGGGTTAGCTCGCGGGCAAGCTCCTACAATGAGCAGTTCTTC.

The rearrangement joins TRBV13 to TRBJ2-5, with 8 bases lining up with TRBD2. J lost 10 bases, V lost 0 bases, and 4 bases had no gene match. The CDR3 loop spans 13 amino acids. Looked up from germline, CDR1 is PRHDT and CDR2 is FYEKMQ (reference sequence). For the CDR3, the DNA is TGTGCCAGCAGCTTAGGCTGGACTAGCTTCCAGTACTTC. Translated: CASSLGWTSFQYF. The full variable domain, completed using reference TRBV13 and TRBJ2-5, is AAGVIQSPRHLIKEKRETATLKCYPIPRHDTVYWYQQGPGQDPQFLISFYEKMQSDKGSIPDRFSAQQFSDYHSELNMSSLELGDSALYFCASSLGWTSFQYFGPGTRLLVL.

The gene calls are TRBV29-1 and TRBJ2-3; 11 nucleotides agree with TRBD2. V shed 8 bases and J 4 bases; nucleotides not matched to a gene: 14. There are 16 residues in the CDR3. Germline CDR1 reads SQVTM; CDR2 reads ANQGSEA. This CDR3 is CSSTSGSVIRADTQYF. In DNA, the CDR3 is TGCAGCTCTACTAGCGGGAGTGTCATAAGGGCAGATACGCAGTATTTT.

The chain is built from TRBV6-1 and TRBJ2-6; D perhaps matches TRBD1 (6 bases). V was shortened by 4 bases and J by 0 bases, with 10 bases between the two germline ends. Germline V gene lookup returns CDR1 MNHNS and CDR2 SASEGT. The CDR3 runs 16 residues. The CDR3, as DNA: TGTGCCAGCAGTGGACAGGCGCTCTCTGGGGCCAACGTCCTGACTTTC. It encodes CASSGQALSGANVLTF.

The V call is TRBV5-6, the J call TRBJ1-3, with no clear D. This CDR3 is built from 12 residues. V was shortened by 2 bases and J by 4 bases, with 4 bases between the two germline ends. Per germline, CDR1 SGHDT and CDR2 YYEEEE. The CDR3: CASSFGGNTIYF. The CDR3, as DNA: TGTGCCAGCAGCTTCGGGGGAAACACCATATATTTT. Full variable domain (remainder filled in from reference TRBV5-6 and TRBJ1-3): DAGVTQSPTHLIKTRGQQVTLRCSPKSGHDTVSWYQQALGQGPQFIFQYYEEEERQRGNFPDRFSGHQFPNYSSELNVNALLLGDSALYLCASSFGGNTIYFGEGSWLTVV.

This chain joins TRBV5-6 and TRBJ2-1; 7 bases are a match to TRBD2. Looked up from germline, CDR1 is SGHDT and CDR2 is YYEEEE. This CDR3 spans 17 amino acids. V trimming: 4 bases; J trimming: 8 bases; junction bases outside the gene matches: 18. The CDR3 spells CASSRGGRGVRRDEQFF. In DNA form, the CDR3 reads TGTGCCAGCAGCCGTGGGGGTCGGGGGGTCCGCAGGGATGAGCAGTTCTTC.

This clone occurred once. V usage is TRBV2 and J usage is TRBJ2-4, with TRBD1 identical over 8 bases. CDR1 SNHLY and CDR2 FYNNEI come from the germline V gene. With V trimmed by 7 bases and J by 7 bases, 9 bases remained unmatched. The CDR3 has 14 residues. CDR3 coding DNA: TGTGCCAGCAAACCCTTGACAGGGGAGAACATTCAGTACTTC. It translates to CASKPLTGENIQYF.

The chain employs TRBV5-6 and TRBJ2-7; D is unresolved. V was trimmed by 0 bases and J by 5 bases, leaving 12 bases between them. Per germline, CDR1 SGHDT and CDR2 YYEEEE. The CDR3 contains 14 residues. The CDR3 coding sequence is TGTGCCAGCAGCTTGGGACACCCACGCCACGAGCAGTACTTC. Protein: CASSLGHPRHEQYF.

V gene TRBV7-2 combines with J gene TRBJ1-2, with D possibly matching TRBD1 (5 bases). The CDR3 extends over 15 amino acids. V was shortened by 1 base and J by 6 bases, with 15 bases between the two germline ends. Germline CDR1 SGHTA, CDR2 FQGNSA. The CDR3 loop is CASSLVRQHSNGYTF. The CDR3 nucleotides are TGTGCCAGCAGCTTAGTACGACAGCACTCGAATGGCTACACCTTC.

This chain uses TRBV7-2 with TRBJ2-5; TRBD1 matches at 10 bases. Unmatched junction bases numbered 6, after V lost 5 bases and J lost 3 bases. The CDR3 loop spans 15 amino acids. CDR1 is SGHTA, CDR2 FQGNSA, per germline. This chain's CDR3 is CASSDRGRSEETQYF. CDR3 DNA: TGTGCCAGCAGCGACAGGGGGCGGTCAGAAGAGACCCAGTACTTC. Filled out from reference TRBV7-2 and TRBJ2-5, the complete variable domain reads GAGVSQSPSNKVTEKGKDVELRCDPISGHTALYWYRQSLGQGLEFLIYFQGNSAPDKSGLPSDRFSAERTGGSVSTLTIQRTQQEDSAVYLCASSDRGRSEETQYFGPGTRLLVL.